What follows describes a single T cell receptor (beta chain). Other DNA sequences in this specimen translate into the identical CDR3. In the original processing: The authors estimated nucleated cell counts from reference gene primer amplification. Clones were sequenced by immunoSEQ multiplex PCR, and TCRdb holds only the in-frame ones, with some missing. Clone size and V and J calls were adopted from that table, with D and trimming inferred from the DNA. The sample carries about 220,000 clones, approximately 85% recorded once. The data originate from a study of blood T cell repertoires in COVID-19. On the study more broadly: Acute and convalescent COVID-19 samples came from the United States, Italy and Spain. Sample material is recorded as cDNA or gDNA derived from T cells, B-cell-depleted T cells, or PBMCs.

The CDR3 length is 13 residues. Germline CDR1 is MNHEY and CDR2 is SMNVEV (reference sequence). The V end was cut by 3 bases, the J end by 6 bases, with 11 bases between. Sequenced sample: peripheral blood. The chain joins TRBV27 to TRBJ1-1; a possible D gene is TRBD1 (5 bases). The sequence derives from a man between 50 and 59 years old who had recovered from COVID-19. The CDR3 region is CASSLSQGSEAFF. In DNA form, the CDR3 reads TGTGCCAGCAGTTTGTCGCAGGGATCTGAAGCTTTCTTT.